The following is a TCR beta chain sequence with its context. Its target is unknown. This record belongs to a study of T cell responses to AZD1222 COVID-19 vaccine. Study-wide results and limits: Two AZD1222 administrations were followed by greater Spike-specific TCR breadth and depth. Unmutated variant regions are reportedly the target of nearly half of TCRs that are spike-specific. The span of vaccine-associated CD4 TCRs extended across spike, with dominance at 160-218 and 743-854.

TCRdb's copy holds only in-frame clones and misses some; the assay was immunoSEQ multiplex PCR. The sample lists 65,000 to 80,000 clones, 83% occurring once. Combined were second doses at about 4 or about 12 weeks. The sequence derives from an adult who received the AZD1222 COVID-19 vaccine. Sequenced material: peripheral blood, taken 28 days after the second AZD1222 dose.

The CDR3 DNA is TGTGCCAGCAGCCCAGGGACTAGCGGGTGGGCAGATACGCAGTATTTT. Translated: CASSPGTSGWADTQYF. The rearrangement joins TRBV14 to TRBJ2-3; 12 bases line up with TRBD2. Germline CDR1 SGHDN, CDR2 FVKESK. Trimming took 4 bases from V and 4 from J; bases not matched to a gene: 6. The CDR3 is 16 residues long. The full variable domain, completed using reference TRBV14 and TRBJ2-3, is EAGVTQFPSHSVIEKGQTVTLRCDPISGHDNLYWYRRVMGKEIKFLLHFVKESKQDESGMPNNRFLAERTGGTYSTLKVQPAELEDSGVYFCASSPGTSGWADTQYFGPGTRLTVL.